Listed below are T cell receptor beta chains from one sample, sequenced in a study of shared clonotypes between healthy human individuals. Repertoires were generated with immunoSEQ multiplex PCR, while TCRdb's copy carries only in-frame clones and drops some. The sample lists about 960,000 clones, about three quarters occurring once. The sample comprised memory CD4+ T cells sorted from blood. These receptors all stem from a man in his late teens or twenties in good health. The CDR3 runs from the conserved cysteine through the conserved F or W. The D gene is left open where the match is weak. The size of a clone is reported for some rows only, either as once, few or many, or as a class for expanded clones.

cdr3_aa,cdr3_nt,j_call,clone_size,d_call,v_call
CASSTGGVPYEQYF,TGTGCCAGCAGTACAGGGGGCGTTCCCTACGAGCAGTACTTC,TRBJ2-7,.,TRBD1,TRBV7-2
CASSLSMREGSYGYTF,TGTGCCAGCAGTTTATCGATGAGGGAGGGGAGCTATGGCTACACCTTC,TRBJ1-2,.,.,TRBV27
CASIRGTLSTEAFF,TGTGCCTCCATTAGGGGGACTCTATCCACTGAAGCTTTCTTT,TRBJ1-1,.,.,TRBV30
CASSPASGRRNEQFF,TGTGCCAGCAGTCCCGCTAGCGGGAGGAGAAATGAGCAGTTCTTC,TRBJ2-1,.,TRBD2,TRBV6-5
CASSSRTSGGLTYEQYF,TGTGCCAGCAGCTCTCGGACTAGCGGGGGCCTGACCTACGAGCAGTACTTC,TRBJ2-7,.,TRBD2,TRBV5-5
CASSEASGAGANVLTF,TGTGCCAGCAGTGAAGCCTCAGGGGCTGGGGCCAACGTCCTGACTTTC,TRBJ2-6,few,.,TRBV6-1
CASSESPGNTEAFF,TGCGCCAGCAGTGAATCTCCGGGAAACACTGAAGCTTTCTTT,TRBJ1-1,.,.,TRBV10-1
CASSLGGVRYEQYF,TGCGCCAGCAGCTTGGGAGGGGTCCGCTACGAGCAGTACTTC,TRBJ2-7,few,.,TRBV5-1
CASRGRTGELFF,TGTGCCAGCAGGGGTCGCACCGGGGAGCTGTTTTTT,TRBJ2-2,.,.,TRBV2
CASSYGTRQYYEQYF,TGTGCCAGCAGTTACGGTACCCGACAGTACTACGAGCAGTACTTC,TRBJ2-7,.,.,TRBV6-6
CAWSVLAVRTDTQYF,TGTGCCTGGAGTGTCCTAGCGGTGAGAACAGATACGCAGTATTTT,TRBJ2-3,.,TRBD2,TRBV30
CASSPGQVTTYEQYF,TGCGCCAGCAGCCCAGGACAGGTAACCACCTACGAGCAGTACTTC,TRBJ2-7,few,TRBD1,TRBV5-1
CASSFSGQIYNEQFF,TGCGCCAGCAGCTTTTCGGGACAGATCTACAATGAGCAGTTCTTC,TRBJ2-1,.,TRBD1,TRBV5-1
CASSQSSDTQYF,TGCGCCAGCAGTCAATCGTCAGATACGCAGTATTTT,TRBJ2-3,.,.,TRBV23-1
CASSVLRGAYEQYF,TGTGCCAGCAGTGTTCTTCGGGGGGCCTACGAGCAGTACTTC,TRBJ2-7,.,TRBD2,TRBV6-1
CASSQGARETQYF,TGCGCCAGCAGCCAAGGAGCGAGGGAGACCCAGTACTTC,TRBJ2-5,.,.,TRBV4-1
CASIVQETQYF,TGTGCCAGCATCGTACAAGAGACCCAGTACTTC,TRBJ2-5,.,.,TRBV7-9
CASSLVGGADTQYF,TGTGCCAGCAGCTTAGTCGGGGGAGCAGATACGCAGTATTTT,TRBJ2-3,.,.,TRBV7-8
CATSRDSPTGNTDTQYF,TGTGCCACCAGCAGAGATTCCCCTACGGGGAACACAGATACGCAGTATTTT,TRBJ2-3,.,.,TRBV15
CASSPRSSYNEKLFF,TGTGCCAGCTCACCACGTAGCAGCTACAATGAAAAACTGTTTTTT,TRBJ1-4,.,.,TRBV18
CASSLARTDTQYF,TGTGCTAGCAGCTTAGCTCGCACAGATACGCAGTATTTT,TRBJ2-3,.,.,TRBV7-7